These T cell receptor beta chains were read from a single sample in a study of cytomegalovirus exposure and HLA in healthy donors. The assay was immunoSEQ multiplex PCR, and TCRdb's table has in-frame clones only and misses some. This table holds about 140,000 clones, over 70% found once. What was sequenced was PBMCs. The receptors shown here come from a male donor in good health and CMV-seronegative. CDR3s include the opening cysteine and the closing phenylalanine or tryptophan. D genes are given only for firm matches. The size field is filled for only some rows; it gives once, few, many or a size class.

d_call j_call clone_size v_call cdr3_nt cdr3_aa
NA TRBJ1-6 NA TRBV12-2 TGTGCAAGTCGCTTTCAGTGTCATCTGGTTCAGGAACTCCACTTT CASRFQCHLVQELHF
TRBD1 TRBJ2-2 NA TRBV30 TGTGCCTGGGATCGACAGGGGGTTCACGGGGAGCTGTTTTTT CAWDRQGVHGELFF
NA TRBJ1-6 NA TRBV5-6 TGTGCCAGCAGTTTTGTACGGGGTGGAACGCCCCTCCACTTT CASSFVRGGTPLHF
TRBD1 TRBJ2-7 NA TRBV5-1 TGCGCCAGCAGCTTCGGGACAGGGTCCTACGAGCAGTACTTC CASSFGTGSYEQYF
NA TRBJ2-2 NA TRBV15 TGTGCCACCAGCAGAGAGTCGAGGGTTGAGGGCCCTAGAGAGCTGTTTTTT CATSRESRVEGPRELFF
NA TRBJ1-1 NA TRBV5-4 TGTGCCAGCAGCTTGAGTCAGGCGAACACTGAAGCTTTCTTT CASSLSQANTEAFF
NA TRBJ2-7 NA TRBV7-2 TGTGCCAGCAGCTACCTCGAGGCAGGGATCTACGAGCAGTACTTC CASSYLEAGIYEQYF
TRBD1 TRBJ1-1 NA TRBV5-6 TGTGCCAGCAGCTTGGGTGTTCAAGGGGGCGAGTGGAACACTGAAGCTTTCTTT CASSLGVQGGEWNTEAFF
NA TRBJ1-5 NA TRBV19 TGTGCCAGTAGAAAGGAGGGGAATCAGCCCCAGCATTTT CASRKEGNQPQHF
NA TRBJ2-1 NA TRBV6-1 TGTGCCAGCAGTGCCTCTTGGAGCCGGATTGTCTTC CASSASWSRIVF
NA TRBJ2-5 once TRBV7-9 TGTGCCAGCAGCTTAGGAGGCCAAGAGACCCAGTACTTC CASSLGGQETQYF
NA TRBJ2-7 once TRBV7-2 TGTGCCAGCAGCTTCAGGGGCGAGCAGTACTTC CASSFRGEQYF
TRBD1 TRBJ1-3 NA TRBV9 TGTGCCAGCAGCCCGGTGGGACAGCACTTAGCTGGAAACACCATATATTTT CASSPVGQHLAGNTIYF
TRBD2 TRBJ2-3 NA TRBV27 TGTGCCAGCAGTTTATCTAGCGGGAGCACAGATACGCAGTATTTT CASSLSSGSTDTQYF
NA TRBJ2-1 few TRBV9 TGTGCCAGCAGCGACCGTTTTGGGAGCTCCTACAATGAGCAGTTCTTC CASSDRFGSSYNEQFF
NA TRBJ1-2 NA TRBV4-2 TGTGCCAGCAGCCAAGGGGAGGGCACGAGTTATGGCTACACCTTC CASSQGEGTSYGYTF
NA TRBJ1-5 few TRBV7-2 TGTGCCAGCAGCTTAGTCGGTAGCAATCAGCCCCAGCATTTT CASSLVGSNQPQHF
NA TRBJ1-1 once TRBV5-8 TGTGCCAGCAGCTTGATGTACGGGGGTGGCACTGAAGCTTTCTTT CASSLMYGGGTEAFF
TRBD1 TRBJ2-2 NA TRBV7-9 TGTGCCACCCTGACAGGGGCGAACACCGGGGAGCTGTTTTTT CATLTGANTGELFF
TRBD2 TRBJ2-7 few TRBV4-3 TGCGCCAGCAGCCAAGGAATGACTAGCGGGGCTTACTACGAGCAGTACTTC CASSQGMTSGAYYEQYF
NA TRBJ2-7 NA TRBV7-3 TGTGCCAGCAGCCCCCCCGACACGGTTTTAATCTCCTACGAGCAGTACTTC CASSPPDTVLISYEQYF
NA TRBJ1-1 few TRBV4-3 TGCGCCAGCAGCCGCCAAGACCTAGGTACTGAAGCTTTCTTT CASSRQDLGTEAFF
NA TRBJ1-4 NA TRBV19 TGTGCCAGTAGGACAGAATATAATGAAAAACTGTTTTTT CASRTEYNEKLFF
TRBD2 TRBJ2-1 once TRBV4-3 TGCGCCAGCAGCCAGGCGGGGGTAAGCTCCTACAATGAGCAGTTCTTC CASSQAGVSSYNEQFF
TRBD1 TRBJ1-6 NA TRBV11-2 TGTGCCAGCAGCTACAGACAGGGGTTATCACCCCTCCACTTT CASSYRQGLSPLHF
NA TRBJ2-7 NA TRBV11-2 TGTGCCAGCAGCTGGCGGGGCAACTTCTACGAGCAGTACTTC CASSWRGNFYEQYF
NA TRBJ1-2 NA TRBV11-2 TGTGCCAGCAGCTTAGCGGGGTCAAGCTATGGCTACACCTTC CASSLAGSSYGYTF
TRBD1 TRBJ2-7 NA TRBV14 TGTGCCAGCAGCGTGACCGGGACAGGGGGCGAGCAGTACTTC CASSVTGTGGEQYF
TRBD1 TRBJ2-7 NA TRBV6-5 TGTGCCAGCAGGCGAGACAGGGGGAGTTACGAGCAGTACTTC CASRRDRGSYEQYF
TRBD1 TRBJ1-5 few TRBV7-2 TGTGCCAGCAGCTTAGCGGGACAGGGGGCCAATCAGCCCCAGCATTTT CASSLAGQGANQPQHF
NA TRBJ2-1 NA TRBV9 TGTGCCAGCAGCGTAGTGGGCCTATACAATGAGCAGTTCTTC CASSVVGLYNEQFF
NA TRBJ2-5 few TRBV27 TGTGCCAGCAGCCTCCTAGGGGGACAAGAGACCCAGTACTTC CASSLLGGQETQYF
TRBD2 TRBJ2-3 NA TRBV7-9 TGTGCCAGCAGCCCCCGAGTAGCGGGGGGTCCAGATACGCAGTATTTT CASSPRVAGGPDTQYF
NA TRBJ1-1 once TRBV7-2 TGTGCCAGCAGCTTATTATCAGTAATGAACACTGAAGCTTTCTTT CASSLLSVMNTEAFF
TRBD1 TRBJ1-5 NA TRBV2 TGTGCCAGCAGTACAGACACAGGGGGCGATCAGCCCCAGCATTTT CASSTDTGGDQPQHF
NA TRBJ1-2 NA TRBV2 TGTGCCAGCAGTGAGGAGATAGGCTATGGCTACACCTTC CASSEEIGYGYTF
TRBD1 TRBJ2-5 NA TRBV5-4 TGTGCCAGCAGTTGGGACAGGGGCGGGGAGACCCAGTACTTC CASSWDRGGETQYF
NA TRBJ2-7 NA TRBV2 TGTGCCAGCAGTGAAGCGCTCCCCGGGGTTAGCTACGAGCAGTACTTC CASSEALPGVSYEQYF
NA TRBJ2-7 NA TRBV18 TGTGCCAGCTCCCTCCGGGAAGGGATAAGCACCTACGAGCAGTACTTC CASSLREGISTYEQYF
NA TRBJ1-6 NA TRBV6-1 TGTGCCAGCAGTGTATCCAGGGTCTTAAATAATTCACCCCTCCACTTT CASSVSRVLNNSPLHF
NA TRBJ1-2 NA TRBV10-2 TGCGCCAGCAGTGTTTTCCCTGTCTACACCTTC CASSVFPVYTF
NA TRBJ2-7 NA TRBV6-1 TGTGCCAGCCACCCGCAGGTGTCCTACGAGCAGTACTTC CASHPQVSYEQYF
NA TRBJ2-5 once TRBV7-2 TGTGCCAGCAGCTCAGGTCCGGGGTCGGCAGAGACCCAGTACTTC CASSSGPGSAETQYF
NA TRBJ1-1 NA TRBV19 TGTGCCAGTATGCGGGGGAGGAACACTGAAGCTTTCTTT CASMRGRNTEAFF
NA TRBJ1-6 few TRBV19 TGTGCCAGTAGTATCCAGGCCGACAATTCACCCCTCCACTTT CASSIQADNSPLHF
NA TRBJ1-2 few TRBV9 TGTGCCAGCAGCGTAAGGGGTGGCTACACCTTC CASSVRGGYTF
TRBD1 TRBJ2-1 NA TRBV10-2 TGCGCCAGCAGTACCGGGACAGGGCCCAATGAGCAGTTCTTC CASSTGTGPNEQFF
NA TRBJ1-1 NA TRBV19 TGTGCCAGTAGTAACAGCCAAGCCCCAGGCCCCAGGGGTGGGGATACTGAAGCTTTCTTT CASSNSQAPGPRGGDTEAFF
NA TRBJ2-7 NA TRBV4-3 TGCGCCAGCAGCGAAGCCCCTCGCGGGTCCTACGAGCAGTACTTC CASSEAPRGSYEQYF
TRBD1 TRBJ2-7 few TRBV6-5 TGTGCCAGCAGTCGGACAGGGGGCTCCTACGAGCAGTACTTC CASSRTGGSYEQYF
NA TRBJ1-5 NA TRBV2 TGTGCCAGCAGTGAATACAGGGATCAGCCCCAGCATTTT CASSEYRDQPQHF
NA TRBJ1-1 NA TRBV18 TGTGCCAGCTCTCCTACGGGGACACATGAAGCTTTCTTT CASSPTGTHEAFF
TRBD1 TRBJ1-1 NA TRBV19 TGTGCCAGTAGTCCGCGGACAGGGACAAGCGTTAGGACTGAAGCTTTCTTT CASSPRTGTSVRTEAFF
TRBD1 TRBJ2-7 NA TRBV4-2 TGTGCCAGCAGCCTCCAGGGGGCAGACGAGCAGTACTTC CASSLQGADEQYF
TRBD1 TRBJ2-5 NA TRBV19 TGTGCCAGTAGTAACAGGGGGCTTGGAGAGACCCAGTACTTC CASSNRGLGETQYF
NA TRBJ1-1 NA TRBV6-1 TGTGCCAGCAGTCGCTCCACACTGAACACTGAAGCTTTCTTT CASSRSTLNTEAFF